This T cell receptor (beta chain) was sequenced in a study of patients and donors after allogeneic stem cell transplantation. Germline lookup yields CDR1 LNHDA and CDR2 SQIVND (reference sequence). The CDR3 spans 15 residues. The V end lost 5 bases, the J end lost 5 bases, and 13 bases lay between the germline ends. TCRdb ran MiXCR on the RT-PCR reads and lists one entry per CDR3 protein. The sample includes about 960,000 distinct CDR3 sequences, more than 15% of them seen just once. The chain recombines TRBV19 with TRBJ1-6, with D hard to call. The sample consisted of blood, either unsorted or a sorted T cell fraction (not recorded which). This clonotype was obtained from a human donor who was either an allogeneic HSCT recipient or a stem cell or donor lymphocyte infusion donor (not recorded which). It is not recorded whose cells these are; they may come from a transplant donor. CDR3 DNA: TGTGCCAGTAGTCCCGCCGGGGTTAATAATTCACCCCTCCACTTT. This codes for CASSPAGVNNSPLHF.